This T cell receptor beta chain originates from a study of beta chain features in type 1 diabetes. Since all of the isolated RNA was reverse transcribed, expressed TCRB transcripts were what got sequenced. Assay: immunoSEQ multiplex PCR; the TCRdb copy retains only in-frame clones and omits some. The sample comprises about 620,000 clones, 15% to 17% of which are singletons, and about 0.097% rests with the top ten. This clone has a handful of counts. The CDR3 runs 18 residues. V lost 1 base to trimming and J lost 4 bases; unmatched junction nucleotides: 11. Germline CDR1 and CDR2: SGHAT and FQNNGV. The sequence was collected from a man between 18 and 29 years old in good health. Sequencing used naive CD4+ T cells from blood. The rearrangement links TRBV11-2 to TRBJ2-7, with 12 bases identical to TRBD2. The CDR3 DNA is TGTGCCAGCAGCTTAGTAAGGCTAGCGGGAGGGCCGCGATACGAGCAGTACTTC. Amino acids: CASSLVRLAGGPRYEQYF. Full variable domain (rest looked up from reference TRBV11-2 and TRBJ2-7): EAGVAQSPRYKIIEKRQSVAFWCNPISGHATLYWYQQILGQGPKLLIQFQNNGVVDDSQLPKDRFSAERLKGVDSTLKIQPAKLEDSAVYLCASSLVRLAGGPRYEQYFGPGTRLTVT.